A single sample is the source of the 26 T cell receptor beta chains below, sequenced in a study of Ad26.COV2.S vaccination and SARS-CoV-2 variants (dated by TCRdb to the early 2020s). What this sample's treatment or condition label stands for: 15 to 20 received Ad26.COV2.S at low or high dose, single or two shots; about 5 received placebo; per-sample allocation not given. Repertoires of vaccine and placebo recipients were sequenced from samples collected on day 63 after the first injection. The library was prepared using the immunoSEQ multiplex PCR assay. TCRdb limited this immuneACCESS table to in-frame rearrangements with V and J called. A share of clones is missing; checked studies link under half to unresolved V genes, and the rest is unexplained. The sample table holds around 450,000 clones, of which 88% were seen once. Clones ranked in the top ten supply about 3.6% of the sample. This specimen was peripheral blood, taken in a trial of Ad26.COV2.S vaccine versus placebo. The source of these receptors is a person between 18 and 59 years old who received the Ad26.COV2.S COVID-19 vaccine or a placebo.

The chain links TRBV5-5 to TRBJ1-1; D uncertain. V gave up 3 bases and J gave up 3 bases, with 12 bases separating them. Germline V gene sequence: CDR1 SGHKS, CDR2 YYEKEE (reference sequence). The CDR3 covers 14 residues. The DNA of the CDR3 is TGTGCCAGCAGCTATCGGATCAGCGACACTGAAGCTTTCTTT. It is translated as CASSYRISDTEAFF.

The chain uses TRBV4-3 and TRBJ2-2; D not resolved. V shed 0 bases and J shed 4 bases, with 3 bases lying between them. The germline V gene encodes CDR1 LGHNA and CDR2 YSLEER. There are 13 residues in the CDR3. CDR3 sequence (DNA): TGCGCCAGCAGCCAAGACCCCACCGGGGAGCTGTTTTTT. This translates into CASSQDPTGELFF.

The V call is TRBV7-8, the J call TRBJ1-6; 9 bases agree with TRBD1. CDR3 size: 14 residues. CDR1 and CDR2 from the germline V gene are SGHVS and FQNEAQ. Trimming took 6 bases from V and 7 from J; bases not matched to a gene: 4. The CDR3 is CASSYTGGNSPLHF. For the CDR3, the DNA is TGTGCCAGCAGTTATACAGGGGGCAATTCACCCCTCCACTTT.

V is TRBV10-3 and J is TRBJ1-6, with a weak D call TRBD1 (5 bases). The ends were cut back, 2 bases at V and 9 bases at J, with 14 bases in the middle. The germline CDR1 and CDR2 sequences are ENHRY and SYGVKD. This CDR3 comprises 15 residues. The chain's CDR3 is CAISEPTGYGSPLHF. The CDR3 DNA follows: TGTGCCATCAGTGAGCCTACAGGTTACGGTTCACCCCTCCACTTT.

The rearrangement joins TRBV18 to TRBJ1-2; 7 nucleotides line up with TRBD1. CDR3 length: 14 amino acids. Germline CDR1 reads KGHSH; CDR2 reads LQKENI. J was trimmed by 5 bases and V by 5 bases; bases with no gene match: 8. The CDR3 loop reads CASSERTGSYGYTF. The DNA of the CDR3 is TGTGCCAGCTCAGAACGGACAGGCTCGTATGGCTACACCTTC.

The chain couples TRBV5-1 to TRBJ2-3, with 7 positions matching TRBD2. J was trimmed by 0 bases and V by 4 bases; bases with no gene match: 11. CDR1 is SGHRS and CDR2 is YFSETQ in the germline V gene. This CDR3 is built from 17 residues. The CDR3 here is CASSQAVLAASTDTQYF. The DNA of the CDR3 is TGCGCCAGCAGCCAGGCGGTCCTAGCGGCTAGCACAGATACGCAGTATTTT.

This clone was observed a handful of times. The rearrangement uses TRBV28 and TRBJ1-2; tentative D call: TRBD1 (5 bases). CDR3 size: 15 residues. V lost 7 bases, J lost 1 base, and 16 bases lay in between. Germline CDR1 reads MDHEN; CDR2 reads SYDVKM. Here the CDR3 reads CASNPGRGINYGYTF. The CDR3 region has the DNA TGTGCCAGCAACCCAGGGCGGGGGATTAACTATGGCTACACCTTC.

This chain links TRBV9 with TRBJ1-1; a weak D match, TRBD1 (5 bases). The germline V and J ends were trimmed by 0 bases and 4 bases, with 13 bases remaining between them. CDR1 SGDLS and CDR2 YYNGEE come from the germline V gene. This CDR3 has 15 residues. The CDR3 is CASSVAAVQGTEAFF. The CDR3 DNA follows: TGTGCCAGCAGCGTAGCCGCCGTCCAGGGCACTGAAGCTTTCTTT.

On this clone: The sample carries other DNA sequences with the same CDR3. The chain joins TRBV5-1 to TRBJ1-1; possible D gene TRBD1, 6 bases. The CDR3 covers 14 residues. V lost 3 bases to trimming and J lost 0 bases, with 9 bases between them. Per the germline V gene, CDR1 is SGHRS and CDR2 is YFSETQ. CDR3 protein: CASSSGQLNTEAFF. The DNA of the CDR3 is TGCGCCAGCAGCTCCGGACAGTTGAACACTGAAGCTTTCTTT.

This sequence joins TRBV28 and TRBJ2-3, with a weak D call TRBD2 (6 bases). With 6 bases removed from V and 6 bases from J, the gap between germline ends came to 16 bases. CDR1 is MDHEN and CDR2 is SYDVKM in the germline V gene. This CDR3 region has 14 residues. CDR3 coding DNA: TGTGCCAGCAGCTGGGACGCGGGAATGGATACGCAGTATTTT. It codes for CASSWDAGMDTQYF.

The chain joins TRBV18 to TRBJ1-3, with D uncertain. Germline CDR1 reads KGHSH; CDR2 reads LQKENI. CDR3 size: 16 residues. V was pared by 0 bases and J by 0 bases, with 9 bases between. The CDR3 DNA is TGTGCCAGCTCACCACCCGGGTTAAGCTCTGGAAACACCATATATTTT. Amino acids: CASSPPGLSSGNTIYF.

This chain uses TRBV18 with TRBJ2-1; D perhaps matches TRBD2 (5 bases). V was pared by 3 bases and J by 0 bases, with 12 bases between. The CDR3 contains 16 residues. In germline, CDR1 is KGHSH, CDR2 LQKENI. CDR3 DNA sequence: TGTGCCAGCTCACCGCGCGGGTTAAGCTCCTACAATGAGCAGTTCTTC. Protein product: CASSPRGLSSYNEQFF. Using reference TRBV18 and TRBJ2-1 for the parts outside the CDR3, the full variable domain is NAGVMQNPRHLVRRRGQEARLRCSPMKGHSHVYWYRQLPEEGLKFMVYLQKENIIDESGMPKERFSAEFPKEGPSILRIQQVVRGDSAAYFCASSPRGLSSYNEQFFGPGTRLTVL.

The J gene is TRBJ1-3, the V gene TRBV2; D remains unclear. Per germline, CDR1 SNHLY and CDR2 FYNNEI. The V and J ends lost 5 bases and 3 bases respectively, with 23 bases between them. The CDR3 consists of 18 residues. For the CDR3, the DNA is TGTGCCAGCAGTCCCCCGCCCTCTACAGAGATATTTGGAAACACCATATATTTT. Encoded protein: CASSPPPSTEIFGNTIYF.

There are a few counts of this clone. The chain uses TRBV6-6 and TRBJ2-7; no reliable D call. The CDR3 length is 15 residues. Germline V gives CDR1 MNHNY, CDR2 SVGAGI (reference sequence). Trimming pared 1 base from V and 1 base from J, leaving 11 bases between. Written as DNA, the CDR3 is TGTGCCAGCAGTTACTTTTTAGAACAGTCCTACGAGCAGTACTTC. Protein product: CASSYFLEQSYEQYF.

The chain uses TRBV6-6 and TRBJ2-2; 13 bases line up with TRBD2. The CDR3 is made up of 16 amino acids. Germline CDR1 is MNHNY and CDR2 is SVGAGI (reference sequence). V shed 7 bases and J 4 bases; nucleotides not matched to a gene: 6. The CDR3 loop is CASTSTSGGGTGELFF. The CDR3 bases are TGTGCCAGCACCTCAACTAGCGGGGGGGGCACCGGGGAGCTGTTTTTT.

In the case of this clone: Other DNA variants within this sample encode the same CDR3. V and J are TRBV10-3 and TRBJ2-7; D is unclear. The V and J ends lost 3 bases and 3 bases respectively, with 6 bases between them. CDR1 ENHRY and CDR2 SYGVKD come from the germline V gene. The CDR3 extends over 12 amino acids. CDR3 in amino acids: CAISERGYEQYF. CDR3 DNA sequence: TGTGCCATCAGTGAAAGAGGCTACGAGCAGTACTTC.

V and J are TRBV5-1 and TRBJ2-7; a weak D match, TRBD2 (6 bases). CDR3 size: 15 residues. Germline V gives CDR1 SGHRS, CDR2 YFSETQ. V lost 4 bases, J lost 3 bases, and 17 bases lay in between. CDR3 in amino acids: CASSPTPGGDYEQYF. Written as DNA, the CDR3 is TGCGCCAGCAGCCCAACCCCGGGCGGGGACTACGAGCAGTACTTC.

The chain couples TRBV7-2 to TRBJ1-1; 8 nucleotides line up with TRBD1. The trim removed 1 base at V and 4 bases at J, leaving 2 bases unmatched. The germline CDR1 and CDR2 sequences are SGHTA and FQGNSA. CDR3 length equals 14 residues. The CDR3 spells CASSLGTGTTEAFF. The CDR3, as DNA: TGTGCCAGCAGCTTAGGGACAGGGACCACTGAAGCTTTCTTT.

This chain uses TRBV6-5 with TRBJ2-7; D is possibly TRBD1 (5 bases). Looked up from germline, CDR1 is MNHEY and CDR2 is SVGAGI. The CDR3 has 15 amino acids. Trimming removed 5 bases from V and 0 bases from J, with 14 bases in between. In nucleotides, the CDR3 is TGTGCCAGCAGTCGACCCGGACACCTCTCCTACGAGCAGTACTTC. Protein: CASSRPGHLSYEQYF.

CDR3 in amino acids: CASSQRGSREKLFF. The CDR3 DNA sequence: TGTGCCAGCAGCCAACGGGGGAGTCGTGAAAAACTGTTTTTT. The J gene is TRBJ1-4, the V gene TRBV3-1 (or the pseudogene TRBV3-2), with a possible D match to TRBD1 (5 bases). The CDR3 extends over 14 amino acids. Germline CDR1 reads LGHDT; CDR2 reads YNNKEL (reference sequence). The V end lost 2 bases, the J end lost 7 bases, and 11 bases lay between the germline ends.

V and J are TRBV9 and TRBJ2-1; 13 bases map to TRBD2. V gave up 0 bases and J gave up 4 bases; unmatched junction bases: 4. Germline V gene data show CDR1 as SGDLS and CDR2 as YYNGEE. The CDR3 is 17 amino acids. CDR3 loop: CASSVGTSGGAYNEQFF. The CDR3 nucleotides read TGTGCCAGCAGCGTAGGGACTAGCGGGGGAGCTTACAATGAGCAGTTCTTC.

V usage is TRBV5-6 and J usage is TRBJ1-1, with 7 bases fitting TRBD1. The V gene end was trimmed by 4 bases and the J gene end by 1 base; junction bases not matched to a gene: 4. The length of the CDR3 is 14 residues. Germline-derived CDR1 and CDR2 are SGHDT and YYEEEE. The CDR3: CASSLGQWNTEAFF. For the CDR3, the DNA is TGTGCCAGCAGCCTGGGACAGTGGAACACTGAAGCTTTCTTT.

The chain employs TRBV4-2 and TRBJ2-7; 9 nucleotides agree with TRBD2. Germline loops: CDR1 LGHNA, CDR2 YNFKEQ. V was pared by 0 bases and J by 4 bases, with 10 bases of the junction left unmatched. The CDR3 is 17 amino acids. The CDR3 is CASSQDAAGGPWYEQYF. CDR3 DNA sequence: TGTGCCAGCAGCCAAGACGCCGCGGGGGGGCCTTGGTACGAGCAGTACTTC.

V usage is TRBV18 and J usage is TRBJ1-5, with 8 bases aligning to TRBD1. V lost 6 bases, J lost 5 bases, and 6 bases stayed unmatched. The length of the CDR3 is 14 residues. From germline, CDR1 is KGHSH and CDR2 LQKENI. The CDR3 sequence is CASSLGTGHQPQHF. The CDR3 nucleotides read TGTGCCAGCTCCCTAGGGACAGGTCATCAGCCCCAGCATTTT.

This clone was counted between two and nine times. As DNA, the CDR3 is TGTGCCAGCAGCTTATTTCGGGGGGGAACCTCCGAGCAGTACTTC. Its translation is CASSLFRGGTSEQYF. This chain uses TRBV13 with TRBJ2-7; 8 nucleotides agree with TRBD2. With 2 bases clipped from V and 6 bases from J, the junction kept 9 bases outside the gene matches. The CDR3 length is 15 residues. Per germline, CDR1 PRHDT and CDR2 FYEKMQ (reference sequence).

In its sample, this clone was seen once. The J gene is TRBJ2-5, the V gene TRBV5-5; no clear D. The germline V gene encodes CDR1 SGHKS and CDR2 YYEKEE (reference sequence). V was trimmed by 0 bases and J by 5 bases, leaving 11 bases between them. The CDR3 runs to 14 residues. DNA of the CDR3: TGTGCCAGCAGCTTGGTGTCTAGAGAGGAGACCCAGTACTTC. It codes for CASSLVSREETQYF.